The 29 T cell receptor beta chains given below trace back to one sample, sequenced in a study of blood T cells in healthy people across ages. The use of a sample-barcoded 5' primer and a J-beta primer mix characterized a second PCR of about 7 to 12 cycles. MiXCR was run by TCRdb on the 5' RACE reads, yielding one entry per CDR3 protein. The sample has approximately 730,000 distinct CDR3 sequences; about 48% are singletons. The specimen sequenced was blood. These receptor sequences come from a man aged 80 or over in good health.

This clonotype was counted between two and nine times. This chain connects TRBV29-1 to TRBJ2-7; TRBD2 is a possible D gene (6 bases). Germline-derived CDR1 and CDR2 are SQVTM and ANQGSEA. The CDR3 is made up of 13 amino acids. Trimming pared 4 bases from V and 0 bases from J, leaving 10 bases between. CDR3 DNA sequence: TGCAGCGTTGCTGAGGACTACTCCTACGAGCAGTACTTC. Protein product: CSVAEDYSYEQYF.

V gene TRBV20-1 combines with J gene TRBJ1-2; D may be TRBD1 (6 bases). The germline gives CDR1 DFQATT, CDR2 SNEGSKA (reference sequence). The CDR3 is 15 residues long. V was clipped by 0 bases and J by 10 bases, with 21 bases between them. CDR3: CSARDSGGGSDDYTF. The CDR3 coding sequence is TGCAGTGCTAGAGATTCCGGGGGGGGCTCGGATGACTACACCTTC.

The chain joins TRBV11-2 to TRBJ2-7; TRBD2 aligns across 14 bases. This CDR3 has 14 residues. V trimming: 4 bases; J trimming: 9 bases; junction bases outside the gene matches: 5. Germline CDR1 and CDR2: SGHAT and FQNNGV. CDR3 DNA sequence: TGTGCCAGCAGCTCGGGACTAGCGGGAGTAGGGCAGTACTTC. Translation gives CASSSGLAGVGQYF.

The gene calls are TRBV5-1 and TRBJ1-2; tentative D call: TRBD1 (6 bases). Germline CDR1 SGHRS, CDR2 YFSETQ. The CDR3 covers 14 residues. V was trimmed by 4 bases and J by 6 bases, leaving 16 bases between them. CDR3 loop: CASSNTGSSDGYTF. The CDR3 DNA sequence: TGCGCCAGCAGCAACACAGGGAGCTCCGATGGCTACACCTTC. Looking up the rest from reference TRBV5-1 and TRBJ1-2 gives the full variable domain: KAGVTQTPRYLIKTRGQQVTLSCSPISGHRSVSWYQQTPGQGLQFLFEYFSETQRNKGNFPGRFSGRQFSNSRSEMNVSTLELGDSALYLCASSNTGSSDGYTFGSGTRLTVV.

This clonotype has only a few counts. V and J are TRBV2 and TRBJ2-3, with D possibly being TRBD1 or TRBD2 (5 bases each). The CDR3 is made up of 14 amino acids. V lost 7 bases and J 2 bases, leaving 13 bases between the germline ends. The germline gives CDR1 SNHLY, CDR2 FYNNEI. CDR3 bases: TGTGCCAGCACCGCCGGGACCCTCACAGATACGCAGTATTTT. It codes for CASTAGTLTDTQYF.

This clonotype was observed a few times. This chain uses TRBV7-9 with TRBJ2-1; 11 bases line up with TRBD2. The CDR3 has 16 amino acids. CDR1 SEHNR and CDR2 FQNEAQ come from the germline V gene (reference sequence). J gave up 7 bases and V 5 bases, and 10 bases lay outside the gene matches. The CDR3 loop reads CASSARLAGRGNEQFF. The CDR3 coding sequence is TGTGCCAGCAGCGCGCGACTAGCGGGAAGGGGTAATGAGCAGTTCTTC.

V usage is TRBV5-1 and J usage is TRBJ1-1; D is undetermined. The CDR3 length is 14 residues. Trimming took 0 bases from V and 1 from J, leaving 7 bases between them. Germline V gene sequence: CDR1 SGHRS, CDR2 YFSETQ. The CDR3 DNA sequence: TGCGCCAGCAGCTTGGGGAGTCAGAACACTGAAGCTTTCTTT. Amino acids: CASSLGSQNTEAFF.

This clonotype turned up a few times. CDR3 loop: CSVAPESPLEQYF. The CDR3 DNA sequence: TGCAGCGTTGCGCCCGAGTCTCCCTTGGAGCAGTACTTC. The rearrangement uses TRBV29-1 and TRBJ2-7; D not resolved. The CDR3 loop spans 13 amino acids. Germline V lookup: CDR1 SQVTM, CDR2 ANQGSEA. The V gene lost 4 bases and the J gene lost 7 bases, with 17 bases spanning the gap.

The CDR3 protein is CASSYQTGNTEAFF. CDR3 DNA sequence: TGTGCCAGCAGTTACCAGACAGGCAACACTGAAGCTTTCTTT. The chain is built from TRBV6-5 and TRBJ1-1, with D possibly matching TRBD1 (6 bases). Germline V gives CDR1 MNHEY, CDR2 SVGAGI. This CDR3 spans 14 amino acids. The ends were cut back, 2 bases at V and 2 bases at J, with 9 bases in the middle.

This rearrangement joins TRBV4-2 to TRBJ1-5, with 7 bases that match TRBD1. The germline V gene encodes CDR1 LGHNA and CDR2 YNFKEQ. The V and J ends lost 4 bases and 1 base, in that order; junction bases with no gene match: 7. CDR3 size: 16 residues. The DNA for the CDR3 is TGTGCCAGCAGCCCAAAGACAGGGTCAAGCAATCAGCCCCAGCATTTT. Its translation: CASSPKTGSSNQPQHF.

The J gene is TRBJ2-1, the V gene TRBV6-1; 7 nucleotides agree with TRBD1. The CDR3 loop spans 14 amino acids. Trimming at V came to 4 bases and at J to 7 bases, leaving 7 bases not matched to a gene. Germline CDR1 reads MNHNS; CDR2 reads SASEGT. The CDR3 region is CASSVLGQLNEQFF. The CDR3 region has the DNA TGTGCCAGCAGTGTATTGGGACAGTTAAATGAGCAGTTCTTC.

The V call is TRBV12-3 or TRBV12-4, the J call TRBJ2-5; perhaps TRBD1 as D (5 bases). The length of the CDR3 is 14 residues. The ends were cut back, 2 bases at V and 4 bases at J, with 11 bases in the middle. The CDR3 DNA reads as TGTGCCAGCAGTTTACCCGACAGACGAGAGACCCAGTACTTC. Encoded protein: CASSLPDRRETQYF.

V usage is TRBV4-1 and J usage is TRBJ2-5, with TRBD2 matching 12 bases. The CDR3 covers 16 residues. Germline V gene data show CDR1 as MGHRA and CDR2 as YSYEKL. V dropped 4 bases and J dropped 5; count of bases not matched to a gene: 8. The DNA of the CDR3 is TGCGCCAGCAGCCTACGACTAGCGGGAGACGAGGAGACCCAGTACTTC. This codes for CASSLRLAGDEETQYF.

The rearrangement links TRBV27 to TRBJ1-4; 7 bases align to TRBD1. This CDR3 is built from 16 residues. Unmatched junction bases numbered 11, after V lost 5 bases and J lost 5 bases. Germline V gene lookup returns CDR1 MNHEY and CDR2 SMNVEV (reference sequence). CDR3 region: CASSLLSAGGNEKLFF. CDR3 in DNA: TGTGCCAGCAGTCTCCTTTCGGCAGGGGGGAATGAAAAACTGTTTTTT. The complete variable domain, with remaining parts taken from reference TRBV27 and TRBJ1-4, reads EAQVTQNPRYLITVTGKKLTVTCSQNMNHEYMSWYRQDPGLGLRQIYYSMNVEVTDKGDVPEGYKVSRKEKRNFPLILESPSPNQTSLYFCASSLLSAGGNEKLFFGSGTQLSVL.

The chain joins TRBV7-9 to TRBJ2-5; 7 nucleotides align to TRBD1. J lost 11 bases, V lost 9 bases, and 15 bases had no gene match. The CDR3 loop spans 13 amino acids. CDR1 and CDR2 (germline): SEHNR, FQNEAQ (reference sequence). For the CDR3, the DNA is TGTGCCAGTACAGGGGAGAAAGGGGGCAAGCAGTACTTC. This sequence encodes CASTGEKGGKQYF.

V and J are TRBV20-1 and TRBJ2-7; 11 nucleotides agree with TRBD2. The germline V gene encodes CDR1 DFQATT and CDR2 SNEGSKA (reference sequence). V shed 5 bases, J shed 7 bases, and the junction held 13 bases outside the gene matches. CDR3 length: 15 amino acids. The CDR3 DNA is TGCAGTGCTGCCAAACTAGCGGGAGCCTACAATGAGCAGTACTTC. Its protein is CSAAKLAGAYNEQYF.

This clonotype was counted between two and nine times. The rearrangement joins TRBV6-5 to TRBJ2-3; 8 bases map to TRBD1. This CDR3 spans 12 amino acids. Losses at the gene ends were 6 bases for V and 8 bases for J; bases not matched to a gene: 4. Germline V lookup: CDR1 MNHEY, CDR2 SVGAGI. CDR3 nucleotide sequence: TGTGCCAGCAGACTAACAGGGGGTACGCAGTATTTT. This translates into CASRLTGGTQYF.

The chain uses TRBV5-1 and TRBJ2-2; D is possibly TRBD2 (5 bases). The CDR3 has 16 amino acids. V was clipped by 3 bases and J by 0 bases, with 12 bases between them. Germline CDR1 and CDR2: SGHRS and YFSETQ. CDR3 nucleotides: TGCGCCAGCAGCTCCAACCTAGCAACGAACACCGGGGAGCTGTTTTTT. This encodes CASSSNLATNTGELFF.

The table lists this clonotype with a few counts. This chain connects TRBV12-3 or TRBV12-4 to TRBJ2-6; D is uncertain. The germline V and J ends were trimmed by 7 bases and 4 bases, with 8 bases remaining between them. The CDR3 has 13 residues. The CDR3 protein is CASTLGGANVLTF. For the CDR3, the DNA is TGTGCCAGCACCCTGGGGGGGGCCAACGTCCTGACTTTC.

The CDR3 here is CASRVSGSQETQYF. Written as DNA, the CDR3 is TGCGCCAGCAGGGTTAGCGGGAGCCAAGAGACCCAGTACTTC. V gene TRBV5-1 combines with J gene TRBJ2-5; 9 bases align to TRBD2. After removal of 5 bases from V and 1 base from J, the junction contained 3 bases not matched to a gene. CDR1 is SGHRS, CDR2 YFSETQ, per germline. The CDR3 totals 14 residues.

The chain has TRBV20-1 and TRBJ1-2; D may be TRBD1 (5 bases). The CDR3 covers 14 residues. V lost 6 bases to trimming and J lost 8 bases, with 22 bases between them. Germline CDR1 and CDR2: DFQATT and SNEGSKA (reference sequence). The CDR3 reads CSAADSVHLGGYTF. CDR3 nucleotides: TGCAGTGCCGCCGACAGCGTCCACCTAGGGGGCTACACCTTC.

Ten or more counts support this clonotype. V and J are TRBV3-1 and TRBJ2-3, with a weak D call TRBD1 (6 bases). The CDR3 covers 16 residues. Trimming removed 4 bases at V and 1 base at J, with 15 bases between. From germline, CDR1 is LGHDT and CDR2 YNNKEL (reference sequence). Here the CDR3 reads CASSPLDRRGTDTQYF. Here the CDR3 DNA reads TGTGCCAGCAGCCCCCTGGACAGAAGAGGCACAGATACGCAGTATTTT.

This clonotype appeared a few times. The CDR3 nucleotides are TGCGCCAGCAGCCGCGGGACTAGCGGGAGCCGCAATGAGCAGTTCTTC. This sequence encodes CASSRGTSGSRNEQFF. The gene calls are TRBV5-1 and TRBJ2-1; the match to TRBD2 covers 14 bases. With 4 bases clipped from V and 6 bases from J, the junction kept 6 bases outside the gene matches. Germline CDR1 reads SGHRS; CDR2 reads YFSETQ. The length of the CDR3 is 16 residues. The full variable domain, with the rest looked up from reference TRBV5-1 and TRBJ2-1, is KAGVTQTPRYLIKTRGQQVTLSCSPISGHRSVSWYQQTPGQGLQFLFEYFSETQRNKGNFPGRFSGRQFSNSRSEMNVSTLELGDSALYLCASSRGTSGSRNEQFFGPGTRLTVL.

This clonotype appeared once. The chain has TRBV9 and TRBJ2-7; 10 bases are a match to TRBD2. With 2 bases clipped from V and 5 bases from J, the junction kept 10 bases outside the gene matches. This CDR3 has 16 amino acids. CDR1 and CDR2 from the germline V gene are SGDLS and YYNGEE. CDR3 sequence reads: CASSVRWLAGADEQYF. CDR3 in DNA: TGTGCCAGCAGCGTGAGATGGCTAGCGGGAGCTGACGAGCAGTACTTC.

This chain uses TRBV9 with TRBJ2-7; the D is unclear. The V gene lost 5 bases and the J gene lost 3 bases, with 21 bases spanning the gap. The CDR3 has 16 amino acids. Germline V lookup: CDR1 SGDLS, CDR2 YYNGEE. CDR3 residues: CASSSDGQTLNYEQYF. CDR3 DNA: TGTGCCAGCAGTTCTGACGGGCAGACACTAAACTACGAGCAGTACTTC.

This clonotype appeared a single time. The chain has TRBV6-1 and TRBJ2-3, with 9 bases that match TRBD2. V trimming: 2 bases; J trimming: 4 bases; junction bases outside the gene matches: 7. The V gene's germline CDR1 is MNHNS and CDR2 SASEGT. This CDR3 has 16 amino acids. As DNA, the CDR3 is TGTGCCAGCAGTGAAAGGGCGGGAGGGAGGGCAGATACGCAGTATTTT. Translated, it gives CASSERAGGRADTQYF.

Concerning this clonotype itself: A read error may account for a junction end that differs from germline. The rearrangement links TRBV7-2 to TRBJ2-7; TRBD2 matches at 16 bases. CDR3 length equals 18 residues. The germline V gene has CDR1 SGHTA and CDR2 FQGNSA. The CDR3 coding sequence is TGTGCCAGCGGCTTAGCCGGGACTAGCGGGAGGGGGTCCTACGAGCAGTACTTC. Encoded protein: CASGLAGTSGRGSYEQYF. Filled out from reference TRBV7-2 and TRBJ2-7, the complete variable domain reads GAGVSQSPSNKVTEKGKDVELRCDPISGHTALYWYRQSLGQGLEFLIYFQGNSAPDKSGLPSDRFSAERTGGSVSTLTIQRTQQEDSAVYLCASGLAGTSGRGSYEQYFGPGTRLTVT.

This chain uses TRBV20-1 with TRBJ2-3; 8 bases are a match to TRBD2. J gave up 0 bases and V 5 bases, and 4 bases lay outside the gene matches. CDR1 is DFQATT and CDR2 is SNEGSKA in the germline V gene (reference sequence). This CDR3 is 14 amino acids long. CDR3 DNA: TGCAGTGCTCCAAGCGGGGGCAGCACAGATACGCAGTATTTT. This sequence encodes CSAPSGGSTDTQYF.

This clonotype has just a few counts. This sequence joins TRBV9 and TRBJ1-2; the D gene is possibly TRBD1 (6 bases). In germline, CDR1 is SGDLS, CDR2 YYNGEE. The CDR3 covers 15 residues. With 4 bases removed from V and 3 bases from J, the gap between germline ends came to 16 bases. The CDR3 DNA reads TGTGCCAGCAGCTTGACCGGGACAAACGACTATGGCTACACCTTC. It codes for CASSLTGTNDYGYTF.